This section outlines one TCR beta chain sequence together with its context. This entry comes from a study of blood T cell repertoires in COVID-19. For the study at large: Spain, Italy and the United States supplied samples that represented acute and convalescent COVID-19.

In the authors' workflow: Amplifying reference gene primers gave estimates of nucleated cell counts. Libraries were prepared by immunoSEQ multiplex PCR; TCRdb keeps only in-frame clonotypes and omits some of them. V and J calls and clone size are given by that table; D and trimming were obtained from the DNA. The sample has a few hundred thousand clones, over 65% seen once; the top ten hold about 4.3%. The TCR was taken from a man in his fifties or sixties who had recovered from COVID-19. Sequencing was performed on peripheral blood.

CDR3 nucleotide sequence: TGTGCCAGCACTGGAGGGGAACACAATTCACCCCTCCACTTT. As protein: CASTGGEHNSPLHF. The rearrangement links TRBV2 to TRBJ1-6, with D possibly being TRBD1 (5 bases). Germline lookup yields CDR1 SNHLY and CDR2 FYNNEI. CDR3 length: 14 residues. V lost 7 bases and J 7 bases, leaving 14 bases between the germline ends.